The rows below give T cell receptor beta chains drawn from one sample of a study of T-cell memory formation after mild COVID-19. TCRdb passed the 5' RACE reads through MiXCR, listing each CDR3 protein once. The sample yields a few hundred thousand distinct CDR3 sequences, around 21% seen once. Sequenced input: PBMCs or a T cell subset sorted from them (not recorded which). These receptors all stem from an adult woman who had mild COVID-19 (a few samples of this study predate the infection). Cell type and time point are not known. The CDR3 runs from the conserved cysteine through the conserved F or W. The D gene is left open where the match is weak. Rows give clone size only sometimes, using once, few, many, or a class for an expanded clone.

v_call	j_call	clone_size	d_call	cdr3_aa	cdr3_nt
TRBV7-9	TRBJ2-5	few	TRBD1	CASSDLGTGKETQYF	TGTGCCAGCAGCGACCTGGGGACAGGGAAAGAGACCCAGTACTTC
TRBV9	TRBJ1-2	NA	NA	CASSVAGSPYGYTF	TGTGCCAGCAGCGTAGCGGGAAGCCCTTATGGCTACACCTTC
TRBV20-1	TRBJ2-3	NA	TRBD2	CSARDPGTSGSTDTQYF	TGCAGTGCTAGAGATCCCGGGACTAGCGGTAGCACAGATACGCAGTATTTT
TRBV3-1	TRBJ1-4	NA	TRBD1	CASSRDREVTNEKLFF	TGTGCCAGCAGCCGAGACAGGGAGGTCACTAATGAAAAACTGTTTTTT
TRBV7-9	TRBJ1-5	few	NA	CASSFGSPSGQPQHF	TGTGCCAGCAGCTTCGGGTCACCTAGCGGTCAGCCCCAGCATTTT
TRBV5-6	TRBJ2-3	few	NA	CASSLLLDTQYF	TGTGCCAGCAGCTTGCTTTTAGATACGCAGTATTTT
TRBV4-2	TRBJ2-1	once	NA	CASSQDGQVGGEQFF	TGTGCCAGCAGCCAAGATGGGCAAGTAGGAGGCGAGCAGTTCTTC
TRBV30	TRBJ2-1	few	NA	CAWSVYPRGREQFF	TGTGCCTGGAGTGTATACCCTCGGGGGCGCGAGCAGTTCTTC
TRBV6-2/TRBV6-3	TRBJ2-1	few	TRBD2	CASSSPSGANNEQFF	TGTGCCAGCAGTTCTCCGAGCGGGGCTAACAATGAGCAGTTCTTC
TRBV5-5	TRBJ1-1	few	NA	CASSGKGPSGTTEAFF	TGTGCCAGCAGCGGAAAGGGACCTTCTGGGACCACTGAAGCTTTCTTT
TRBV9	TRBJ2-5	NA	TRBD1	CASSSDRGSQETQYF	TGTGCCAGCAGCTCGGACAGGGGATCTCAAGAGACCCAGTACTTC
TRBV12-3/TRBV12-4	TRBJ2-3	few	NA	CASTKSGGAPSTQYF	TGTGCCAGCACCAAAAGCGGAGGGGCCCCAAGTACGCAGTATTTT
TRBV30	TRBJ1-5	NA	NA	CAWSVGLQGTQHF	TGTGCCTGGAGTGTGGGGTTGCAGGGTACGCAGCATTTT
TRBV15	TRBJ2-1	few	TRBD2	CATSERGGSNEQFF	TGTGCCACCAGCGAGCGGGGGGGCTCCAATGAGCAGTTCTTC
TRBV6-5	TRBJ1-1	NA	NA	CASSLTSGREAFF	TGTGCCAGCAGTTTAACATCGGGCAGGGAAGCTTTCTTT
TRBV3-1	TRBJ2-7	NA	TRBD2	CASSSRGADEQYF	TGTGCCAGCAGCTCGCGGGGGGCCGACGAGCAGTACTTC
TRBV5-1	TRBJ1-1	few	NA	CASSLEQGMGTEAFF	TGCGCCAGCAGCTTGGAGCAGGGGATGGGAACTGAAGCTTTCTTT
TRBV7-3	TRBJ1-1	few	NA	CASSLTWTVPNTEAFF	TGTGCCAGCAGCTTAACCTGGACCGTTCCGAACACTGAAGCTTTCTTT